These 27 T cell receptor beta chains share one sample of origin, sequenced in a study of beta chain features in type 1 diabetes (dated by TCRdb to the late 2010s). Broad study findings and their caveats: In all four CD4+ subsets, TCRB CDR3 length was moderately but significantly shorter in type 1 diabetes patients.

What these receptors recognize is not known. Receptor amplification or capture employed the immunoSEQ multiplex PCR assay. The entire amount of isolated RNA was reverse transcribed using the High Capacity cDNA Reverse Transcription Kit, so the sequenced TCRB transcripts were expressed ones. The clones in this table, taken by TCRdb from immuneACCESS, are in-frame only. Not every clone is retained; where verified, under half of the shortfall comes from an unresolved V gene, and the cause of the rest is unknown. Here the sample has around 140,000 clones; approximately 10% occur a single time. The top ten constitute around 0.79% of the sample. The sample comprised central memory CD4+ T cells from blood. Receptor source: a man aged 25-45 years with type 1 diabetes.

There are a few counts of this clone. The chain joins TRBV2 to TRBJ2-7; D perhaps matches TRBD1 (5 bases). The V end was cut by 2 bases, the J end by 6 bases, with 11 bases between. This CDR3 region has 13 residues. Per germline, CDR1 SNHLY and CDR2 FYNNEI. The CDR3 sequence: CASSETQGPEQYF. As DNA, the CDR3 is TGTGCCAGCAGTGAAACGCAGGGCCCCGAGCAGTACTTC.

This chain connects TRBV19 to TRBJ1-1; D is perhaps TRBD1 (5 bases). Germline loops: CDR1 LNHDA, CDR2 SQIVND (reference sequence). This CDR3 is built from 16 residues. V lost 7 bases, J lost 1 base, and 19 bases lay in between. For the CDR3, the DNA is TGTGCCAGTACCCTAAGGGGTACAGGCAAGAACACTGAAGCTTTCTTT. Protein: CASTLRGTGKNTEAFF.

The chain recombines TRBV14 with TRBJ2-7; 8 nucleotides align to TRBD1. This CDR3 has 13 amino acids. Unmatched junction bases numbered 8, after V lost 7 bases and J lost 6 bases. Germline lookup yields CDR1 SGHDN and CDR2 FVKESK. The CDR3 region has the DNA TGTGCCAGCACCATTACTACAGGGGGCGAGCAGTACTTC. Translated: CASTITTGGEQYF.

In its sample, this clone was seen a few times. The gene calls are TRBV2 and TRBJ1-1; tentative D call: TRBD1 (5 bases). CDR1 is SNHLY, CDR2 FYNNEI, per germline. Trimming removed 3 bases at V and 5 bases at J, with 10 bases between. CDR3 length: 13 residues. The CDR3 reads CASSDWGRTEAFF. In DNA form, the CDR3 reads TGTGCCAGCAGTGATTGGGGCCGGACTGAAGCTTTCTTT.

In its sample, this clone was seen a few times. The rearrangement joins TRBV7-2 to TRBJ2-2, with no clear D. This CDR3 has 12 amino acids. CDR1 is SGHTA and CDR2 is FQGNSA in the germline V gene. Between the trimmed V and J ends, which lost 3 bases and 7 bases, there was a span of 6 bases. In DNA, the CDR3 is TGTGCCAGCAGCTTTACAATCGGGGAGCTGTTTTTT. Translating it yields CASSFTIGELFF.

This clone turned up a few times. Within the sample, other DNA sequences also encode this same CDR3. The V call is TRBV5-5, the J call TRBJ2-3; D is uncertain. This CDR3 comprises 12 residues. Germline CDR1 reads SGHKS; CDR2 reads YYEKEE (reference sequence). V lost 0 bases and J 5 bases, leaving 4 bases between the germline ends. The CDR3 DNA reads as TGTGCCAGCAGCTTGGAGCGAGATACGCAGTATTTT. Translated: CASSLERDTQYF.

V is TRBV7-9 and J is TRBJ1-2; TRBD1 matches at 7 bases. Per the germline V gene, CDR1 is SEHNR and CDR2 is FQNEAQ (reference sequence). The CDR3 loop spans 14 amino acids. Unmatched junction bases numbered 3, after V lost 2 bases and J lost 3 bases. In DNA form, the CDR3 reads TGTGCCAGCAGCTTACGTGACAGGGACTATGGCTACACCTTC. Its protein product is CASSLRDRDYGYTF. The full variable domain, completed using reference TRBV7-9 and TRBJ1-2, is DTGVSQNPRHKITKRGQNVTFRCDPISEHNRLYWYRQTLGQGPEFLTYFQNEAQLEKSRLLSDRFSAERPKGSFSTLEIQRTEQGDSAMYLCASSLRDRDYGYTFGSGTRLTVV.

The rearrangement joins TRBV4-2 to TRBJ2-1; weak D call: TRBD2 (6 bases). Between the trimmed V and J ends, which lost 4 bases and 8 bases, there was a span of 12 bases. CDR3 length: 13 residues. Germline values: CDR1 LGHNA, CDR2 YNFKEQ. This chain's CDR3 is CASSRRGLDEQFF. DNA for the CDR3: TGTGCCAGCAGCCGCCGGGGGTTGGATGAGCAGTTCTTC.

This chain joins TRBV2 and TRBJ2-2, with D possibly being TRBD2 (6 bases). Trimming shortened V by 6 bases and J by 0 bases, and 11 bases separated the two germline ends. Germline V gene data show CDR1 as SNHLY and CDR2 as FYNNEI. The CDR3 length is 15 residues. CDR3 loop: CASSPGTSNTGELFF. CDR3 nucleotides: TGTGCCAGCAGCCCGGGGACTTCGAACACCGGGGAGCTGTTTTTT. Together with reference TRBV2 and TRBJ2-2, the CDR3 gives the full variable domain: EPEVTQTPSHQVTQMGQEVILRCVPISNHLYFYWYRQILGQKVEFLVSFYNNEISEKSEIFDDQFSVERPDGSNFTLKIRSTKLEDSAMYFCASSPGTSNTGELFFGEGSRLTVL.

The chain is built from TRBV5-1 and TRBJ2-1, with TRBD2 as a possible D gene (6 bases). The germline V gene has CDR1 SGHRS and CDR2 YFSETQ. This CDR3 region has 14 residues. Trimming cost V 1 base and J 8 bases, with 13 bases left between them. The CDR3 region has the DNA TGCGCCAGCAGCTTGTTTTCGGGGGTCGATGAGCAGTTCTTC. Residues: CASSLFSGVDEQFF.

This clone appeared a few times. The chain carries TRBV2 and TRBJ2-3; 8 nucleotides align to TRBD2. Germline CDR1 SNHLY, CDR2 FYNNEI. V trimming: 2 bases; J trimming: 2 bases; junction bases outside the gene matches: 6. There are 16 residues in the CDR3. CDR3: CASSESQRGYTDTQYF. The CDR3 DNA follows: TGTGCCAGCAGTGAAAGCCAGCGGGGGTACACAGATACGCAGTATTTT.

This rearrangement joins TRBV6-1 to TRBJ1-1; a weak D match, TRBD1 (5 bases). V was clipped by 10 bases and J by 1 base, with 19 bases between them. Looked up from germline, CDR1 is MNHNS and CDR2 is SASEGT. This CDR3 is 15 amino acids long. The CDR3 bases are TGTGCCACCCTCGTGGGGCCTCAGGGGAACACTGAAGCTTTCTTT. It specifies CATLVGPQGNTEAFF.

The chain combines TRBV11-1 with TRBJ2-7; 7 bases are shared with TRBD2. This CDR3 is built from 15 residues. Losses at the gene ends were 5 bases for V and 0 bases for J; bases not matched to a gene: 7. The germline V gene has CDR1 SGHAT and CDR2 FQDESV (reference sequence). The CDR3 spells CASSASGVSSYEQYF. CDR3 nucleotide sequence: TGTGCCAGCAGCGCTAGCGGAGTTAGCTCCTACGAGCAGTACTTC.

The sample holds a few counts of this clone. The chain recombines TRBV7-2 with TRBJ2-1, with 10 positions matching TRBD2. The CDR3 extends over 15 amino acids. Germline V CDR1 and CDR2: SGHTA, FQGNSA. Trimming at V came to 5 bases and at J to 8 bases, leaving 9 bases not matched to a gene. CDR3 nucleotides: TGTGCCAGCAGCCCCCAAAGCGGGGGGGCCTATGAGCAGTTCTTC. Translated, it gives CASSPQSGGAYEQFF. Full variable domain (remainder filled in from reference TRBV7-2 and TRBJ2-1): GAGVSQSPSNKVTEKGKDVELRCDPISGHTALYWYRQSLGQGLEFLIYFQGNSAPDKSGLPSDRFSAERTGGSVSTLTIQRTQQEDSAVYLCASSPQSGGAYEQFFGPGTRLTVL.

CDR3 sequence reads: CASSPGAGANYGYTF. CDR3 nucleotide sequence: TGTGCCAGCTCACCAGGCGCAGGGGCTAACTATGGCTACACCTTC. The genes are TRBV18 and TRBJ1-2; tentative D call: TRBD1 (6 bases). CDR1 and CDR2 from the germline V gene are KGHSH and LQKENI. V lost 2 bases and J 0 bases, leaving 10 bases between the germline ends. The CDR3 has 15 residues.

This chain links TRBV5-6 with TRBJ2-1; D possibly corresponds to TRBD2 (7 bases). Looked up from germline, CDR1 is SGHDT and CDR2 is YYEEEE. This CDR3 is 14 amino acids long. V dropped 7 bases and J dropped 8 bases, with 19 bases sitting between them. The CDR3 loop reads CASRRGPRSDEQFF. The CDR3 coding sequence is TGTGCCAGCCGGCGGGGGCCCCGGTCGGATGAGCAGTTCTTC.

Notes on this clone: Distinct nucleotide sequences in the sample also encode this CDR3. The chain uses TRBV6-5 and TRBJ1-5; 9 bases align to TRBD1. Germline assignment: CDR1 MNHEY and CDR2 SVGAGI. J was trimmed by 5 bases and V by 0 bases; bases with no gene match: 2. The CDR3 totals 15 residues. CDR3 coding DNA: TGTGCCAGCAGTTACTCGAGGACAGGGGATCAGCCCCAGCATTTT. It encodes CASSYSRTGDQPQHF.

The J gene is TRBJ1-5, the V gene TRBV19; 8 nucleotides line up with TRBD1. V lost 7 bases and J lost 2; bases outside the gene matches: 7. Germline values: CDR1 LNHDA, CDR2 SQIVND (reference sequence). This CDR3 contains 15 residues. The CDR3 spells CASTLTGVRNQPQHF. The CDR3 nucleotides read TGTGCCAGTACCTTGACAGGGGTTCGCAATCAGCCCCAGCATTTT. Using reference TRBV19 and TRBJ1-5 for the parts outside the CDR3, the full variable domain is DGGITQSPKYLFRKEGQNVTLSCEQNLNHDAMYWYRQDPGQGLRLIYYSQIVNDFQKGDIAEGYSVSREKKESFPLTVTSAQKNPTAFYLCASTLTGVRNQPQHFGDGTRLSIL.

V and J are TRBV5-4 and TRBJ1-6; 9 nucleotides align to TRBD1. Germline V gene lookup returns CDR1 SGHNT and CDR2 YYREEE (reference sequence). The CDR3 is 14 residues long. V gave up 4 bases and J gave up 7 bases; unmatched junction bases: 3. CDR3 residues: CASSQDRGNSPLHF. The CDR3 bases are TGTGCCAGCAGCCAGGACAGGGGAAATTCACCCCTCCACTTT.

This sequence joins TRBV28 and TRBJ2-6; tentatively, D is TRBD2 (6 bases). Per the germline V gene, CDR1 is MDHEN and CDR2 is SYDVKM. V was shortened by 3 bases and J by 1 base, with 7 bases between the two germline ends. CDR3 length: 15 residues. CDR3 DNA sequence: TGTGCCAGCAGTTTTGGAGGGTCTGGGGCCAACGTCCTGACTTTC. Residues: CASSFGGSGANVLTF.

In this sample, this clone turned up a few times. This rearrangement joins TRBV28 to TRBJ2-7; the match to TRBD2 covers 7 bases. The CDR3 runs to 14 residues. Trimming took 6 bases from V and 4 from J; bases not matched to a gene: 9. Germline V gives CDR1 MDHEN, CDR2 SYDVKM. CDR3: CASSYTGGGYEQYF. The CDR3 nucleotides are TGTGCCAGCAGCTACACTGGGGGGGGGTACGAGCAGTACTTC.

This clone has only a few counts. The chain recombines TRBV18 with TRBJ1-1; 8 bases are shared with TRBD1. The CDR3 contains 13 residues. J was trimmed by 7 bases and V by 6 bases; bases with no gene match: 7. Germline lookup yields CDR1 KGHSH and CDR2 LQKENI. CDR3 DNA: TGTGCCAGCTCCCCGAGGGGACAGGATGAAGCTTTCTTT. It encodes CASSPRGQDEAFF.

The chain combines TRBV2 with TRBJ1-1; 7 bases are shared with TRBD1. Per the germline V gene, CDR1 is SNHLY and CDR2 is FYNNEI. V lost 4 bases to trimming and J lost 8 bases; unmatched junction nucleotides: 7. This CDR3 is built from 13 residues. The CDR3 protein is CASSAGQELEAFF. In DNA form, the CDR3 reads TGTGCCAGCAGTGCCGGACAGGAACTAGAAGCTTTCTTT.

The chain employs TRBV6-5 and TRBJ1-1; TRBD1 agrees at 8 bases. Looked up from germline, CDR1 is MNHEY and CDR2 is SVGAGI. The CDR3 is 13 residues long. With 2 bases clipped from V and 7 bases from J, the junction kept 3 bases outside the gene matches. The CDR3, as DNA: TGTGCCAGCAGTTACCCGGGGACAGGTGAAGCTTTCTTT. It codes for CASSYPGTGEAFF.

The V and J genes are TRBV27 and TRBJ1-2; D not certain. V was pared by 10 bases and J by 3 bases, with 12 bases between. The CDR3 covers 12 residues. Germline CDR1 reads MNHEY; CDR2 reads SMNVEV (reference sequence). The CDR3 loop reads CATREIHYGYTF. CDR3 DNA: TGTGCCACCCGGGAAATCCACTATGGCTACACCTTC.

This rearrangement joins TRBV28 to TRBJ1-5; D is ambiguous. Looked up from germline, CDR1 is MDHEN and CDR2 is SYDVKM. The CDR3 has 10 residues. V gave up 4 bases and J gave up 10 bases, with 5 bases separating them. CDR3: CASSSRPQHF. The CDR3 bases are TGTGCCAGCAGTTCGCGTCCCCAGCATTTT.

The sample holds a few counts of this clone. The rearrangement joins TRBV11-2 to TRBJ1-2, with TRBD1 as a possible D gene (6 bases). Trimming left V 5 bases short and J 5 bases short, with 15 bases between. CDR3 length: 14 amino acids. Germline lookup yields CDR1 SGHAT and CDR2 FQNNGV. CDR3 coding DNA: TGTGCCAGCAGCCCAAACAGGGATTCTTATGGCTACACCTTC. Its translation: CASSPNRDSYGYTF. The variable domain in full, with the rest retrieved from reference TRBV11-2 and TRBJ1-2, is EAGVAQSPRYKIIEKRQSVAFWCNPISGHATLYWYQQILGQGPKLLIQFQNNGVVDDSQLPKDRFSAERLKGVDSTLKIQPAKLEDSAVYLCASSPNRDSYGYTFGSGTRLTVV.